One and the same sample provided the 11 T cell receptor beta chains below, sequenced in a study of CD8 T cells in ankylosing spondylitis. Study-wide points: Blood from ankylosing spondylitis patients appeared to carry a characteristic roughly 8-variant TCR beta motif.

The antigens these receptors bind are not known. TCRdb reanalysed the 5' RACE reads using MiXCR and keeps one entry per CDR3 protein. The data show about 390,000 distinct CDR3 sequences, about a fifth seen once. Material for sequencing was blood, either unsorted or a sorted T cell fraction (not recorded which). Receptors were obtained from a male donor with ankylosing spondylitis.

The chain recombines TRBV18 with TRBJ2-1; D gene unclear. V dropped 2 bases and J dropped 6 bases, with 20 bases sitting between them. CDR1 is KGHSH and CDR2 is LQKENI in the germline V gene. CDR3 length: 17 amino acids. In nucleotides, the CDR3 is TGTGCCAGCTCACCAAACACGCTCAGGAGTGAGATCAATGAGCAGTTCTTC. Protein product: CASSPNTLRSEINEQFF. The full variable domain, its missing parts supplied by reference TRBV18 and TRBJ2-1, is NAGVMQNPRHLVRRRGQEARLRCSPMKGHSHVYWYRQLPEEGLKFMVYLQKENIIDESGMPKERFSAEFPKEGPSILRIQQVVRGDSAAYFCASSPNTLRSEINEQFFGPGTRLTVL.

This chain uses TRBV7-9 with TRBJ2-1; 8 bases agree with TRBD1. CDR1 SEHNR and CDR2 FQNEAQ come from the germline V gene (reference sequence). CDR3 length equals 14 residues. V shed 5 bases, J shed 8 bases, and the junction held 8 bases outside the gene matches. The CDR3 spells CASSKRTGSDEQFF. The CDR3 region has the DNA TGTGCCAGCAGCAAACGGACAGGGAGCGATGAGCAGTTCTTC.

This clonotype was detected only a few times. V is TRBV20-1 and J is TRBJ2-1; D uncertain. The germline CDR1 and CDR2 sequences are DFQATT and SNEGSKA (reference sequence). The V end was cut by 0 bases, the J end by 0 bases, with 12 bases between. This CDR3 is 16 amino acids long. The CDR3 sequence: CSAREIRPSSYNEQFF. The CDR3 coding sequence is TGCAGTGCTAGAGAGATCAGACCTAGCTCCTACAATGAGCAGTTCTTC.

The CDR3 DNA follows: TGTGCCACCAGCCAGGGTGCTAAGGGGGTGAACACTGAAGCTTTCTTT. Amino acids: CATSQGAKGVNTEAFF. The V and J genes are TRBV27 and TRBJ1-1, with D maybe TRBD1 (6 bases). The CDR3 extends over 16 amino acids. V shed 10 bases and J shed 0 bases, with 21 bases lying between them. Germline CDR1 reads MNHEY; CDR2 reads SMNVEV (reference sequence).

CDR3 DNA sequence: TGTGCCACCAGCAGAGATCTAGGACGCAATGAGCAGTTCTTC. Residues: CATSRDLGRNEQFF. V is TRBV15 and J is TRBJ2-1; D is unclear. V was cut by 0 bases and J by 6 bases, with 9 bases left in between. Germline CDR1 and CDR2: LNHNV and YYDKDF (reference sequence). The CDR3 sequence is 14 residues long.

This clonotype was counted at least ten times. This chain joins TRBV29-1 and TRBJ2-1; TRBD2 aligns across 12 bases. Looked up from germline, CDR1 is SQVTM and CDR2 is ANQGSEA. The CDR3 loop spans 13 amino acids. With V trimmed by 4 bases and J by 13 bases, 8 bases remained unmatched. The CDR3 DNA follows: TGCAGCGTTGGACTAGCGGGAGCTCCACCACAGTTCTTC. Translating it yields CSVGLAGAPPQFF.

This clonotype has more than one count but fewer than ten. The CDR3: CSARRGSQPQHF. The CDR3 region has the DNA TGCAGTGCTAGAAGGGGGAGTCAGCCCCAGCATTTT. The chain recombines TRBV20-1 with TRBJ1-5; maybe TRBD1 (6 bases). Trimming removed 2 bases from V and 6 bases from J, with 8 bases in between. CDR3 length: 12 residues. Germline CDR1 is DFQATT and CDR2 is SNEGSKA (reference sequence).

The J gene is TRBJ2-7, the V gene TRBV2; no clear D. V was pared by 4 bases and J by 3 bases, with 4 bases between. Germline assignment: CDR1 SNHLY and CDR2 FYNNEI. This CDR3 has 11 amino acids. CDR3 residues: CASSVGYEQYF. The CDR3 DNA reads TGTGCCAGCAGTGTTGGCTACGAGCAGTACTTC.

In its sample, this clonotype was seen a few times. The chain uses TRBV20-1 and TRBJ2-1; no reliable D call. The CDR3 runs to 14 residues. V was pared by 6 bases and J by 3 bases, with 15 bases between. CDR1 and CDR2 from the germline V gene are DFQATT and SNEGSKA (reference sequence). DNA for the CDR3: TGCAGTGCCCCTCGCCGGACCTTCTACAATGAGCAGTTCTTC. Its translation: CSAPRRTFYNEQFF.

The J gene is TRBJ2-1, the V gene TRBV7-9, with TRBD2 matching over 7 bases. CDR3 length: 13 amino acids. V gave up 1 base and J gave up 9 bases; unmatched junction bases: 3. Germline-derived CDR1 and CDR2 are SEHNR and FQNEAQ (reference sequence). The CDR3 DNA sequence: TGTGCCAGCAGCTTAGAAGCTAGCGGTGAGCAGTTCTTC. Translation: CASSLEASGEQFF.

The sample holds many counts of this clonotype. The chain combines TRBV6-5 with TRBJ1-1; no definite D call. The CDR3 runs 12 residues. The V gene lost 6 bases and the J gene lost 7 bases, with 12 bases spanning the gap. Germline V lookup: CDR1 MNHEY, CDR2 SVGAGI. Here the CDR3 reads CASRPGGREAFF. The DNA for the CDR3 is TGTGCCAGCAGGCCCGGAGGGCGTGAAGCTTTCTTT.